This passage covers 20 T cell receptor beta chains from one sample sequenced in a study of T cell responses to AZD1222 COVID-19 vaccine. Libraries were prepared by immunoSEQ multiplex PCR; TCRdb keeps only in-frame clonotypes and omits some of them. In the table there are about 120,000 clones, around nine tenths of which are singletons. This material consisted of peripheral blood, taken on day 0 of AZD1222 vaccination. Receptors were obtained from an adult in good health.

This CDR3 reads CASGGTPNTEAFF. The DNA for the CDR3 is TGTGCCAGCGGGGGGACACCGAACACTGAAGCTTTCTTT. The rearrangement links TRBV12-3 or TRBV12-4 to TRBJ1-1; perhaps TRBD1 as D (6 bases). Trimming removed 8 bases at V and 1 base at J, with 11 bases between. The CDR3 extends over 13 amino acids.

The chain joins TRBV5-1 to TRBJ1-1; D is unresolved. Germline CDR1 and CDR2: SGHRS and YFSETQ. The CDR3 consists of 15 residues. The V end was cut by 0 bases, the J end by 2 bases, with 11 bases between. The CDR3: CASSLDGDLNTEAFF. DNA of the CDR3: TGCGCCAGCAGCTTGGATGGAGATCTTAACACTGAAGCTTTCTTT.

The rearrangement uses TRBV3-1 (or the pseudogene TRBV3-2) and TRBJ1-1, with a weak D call TRBD1 (6 bases). V was cut by 1 base and J by 6 bases, with 12 bases left in between. The germline gives CDR1 LGHDT, CDR2 YNNKEL (reference sequence). This CDR3 is built from 14 residues. In DNA, the CDR3 is TGTGCCAGCAGCCAAGCGGGGGCAGGGGCTGAAGCTTTCTTT. Translated: CASSQAGAGAEAFF.

J is TRBJ1-1 and V is TRBV18; D is unresolved. Deletions cut 3 bases from V and 4 bases from J, with 12 bases between. This CDR3 has 14 amino acids. From germline, CDR1 is KGHSH and CDR2 LQKENI. Here the CDR3 DNA reads TGTGCCAGCTCACCGGGCGGGGAAATCACTGAAGCTTTCTTT. Its translation is CASSPGGEITEAFF.

V is TRBV7-9 and J is TRBJ2-2; possible D gene TRBD2, 6 bases. Trimming left V 5 bases short and J 6 bases short, with 13 bases between. Germline V CDR1 and CDR2: SEHNR, FQNEAQ (reference sequence). The CDR3 totals 14 residues. CDR3 region: CASSRWGDPGELFF. The CDR3 DNA sequence: TGTGCCAGCAGCCGCTGGGGGGACCCCGGGGAGCTGTTTTTT.

The CDR3 bases are TGTGCCAGCAGTTTCGGGACAGCCTTCGACAAGAGACCCCAGTACTTC. Protein sequence: CASSFGTAFDKRPQYF. V is TRBV7-8 and J is TRBJ2-5; 7 nucleotides agree with TRBD1. V trimming: 6 bases; J trimming: 9 bases; junction bases outside the gene matches: 19. The CDR3 runs to 16 residues. Germline CDR1 and CDR2: SGHVS and FQNEAQ.

This clone was picked up one time. The chain links TRBV3-1 (or the pseudogene TRBV3-2) to TRBJ1-2, with a possible D match to TRBD1 (6 bases). This CDR3 comprises 15 residues. Trimming removed 1 base at V and 6 bases at J, with 15 bases between. The germline V gene encodes CDR1 LGHDT and CDR2 YNNKEL (reference sequence). In DNA form, the CDR3 reads TGTGCCAGCAGCCAAGGCGTCGAGGGGGTCGATGGCTACACCTTC. This codes for CASSQGVEGVDGYTF.

J is TRBJ1-5 and V is TRBV6-5; perhaps TRBD1 as D (6 bases). This CDR3 is 14 amino acids long. V was cut by 5 bases and J by 5 bases, with 13 bases left in between. Per the germline V gene, CDR1 is MNHEY and CDR2 is SVGAGI. CDR3 DNA sequence: TGTGCCAGCAGTCGCGGAGGGGGTCATCAGCCCCAGCATTTT. It yields the protein CASSRGGGHQPQHF.

The chain carries TRBV29-1 and TRBJ1-2; the match to TRBD1 covers 7 bases. Germline values: CDR1 SQVTM, CDR2 ANQGSEA. V dropped 7 bases and J dropped 4; count of bases not matched to a gene: 15. The CDR3 is 15 amino acids. Here the CDR3 DNA reads TGCAGCGCTCCAGGGACAGCCTGGGGCCTCTATGGCTACACCTTC. As protein: CSAPGTAWGLYGYTF.

CDR3 in amino acids: CASSAWGRDSYNSPLHF. CDR3 bases: TGTGCCAGCAGCGCATGGGGCCGGGACAGTTATAATTCACCCCTCCACTTT. The chain is built from TRBV9 and TRBJ1-6; 7 bases align to TRBD1. Germline CDR1 and CDR2: SGDLS and YYNGEE. The V gene end was trimmed by 3 bases and the J gene end by 4 bases; junction bases not matched to a gene: 10. The length of the CDR3 is 17 residues.

V usage is TRBV5-4 and J usage is TRBJ1-2; 7 positions agree with TRBD1. This CDR3 comprises 15 residues. V was pared by 0 bases and J by 4 bases, with 6 bases of the junction left unmatched. The germline gives CDR1 SGHNT, CDR2 YYREEE (reference sequence). The CDR3 is CASSLEQGLGYGYTF. In DNA form, the CDR3 reads TGTGCCAGCAGCTTGGAACAGGGGCTCGGCTATGGCTACACCTTC. Based on the CDR3 plus reference TRBV5-4 and TRBJ1-2, the full variable domain is ETGVTQSPTHLIKTRGQQVTLRCSSQSGHNTVSWYQQALGQGPQFIFQYYREEENGRGNFPPRFSGLQFPNYSSELNVNALELDDSALYLCASSLEQGLGYGYTFGSGTRLTVV.

This clone was recorded only once. This sequence joins TRBV28 and TRBJ1-3, with 9 bases fitting TRBD1. V lost 5 bases to trimming and J lost 4 bases; unmatched junction nucleotides: 9. Per germline, CDR1 MDHEN and CDR2 SYDVKM. The length of the CDR3 is 16 residues. CDR3 loop: CASSNYGTGLGNTIYF. The CDR3 nucleotides are TGTGCCAGCAGTAATTACGGGACAGGGCTCGGAAACACCATATATTTT.

The gene calls are TRBV7-9 and TRBJ1-2; no firm D call. Trimming cost V 0 bases and J 6 bases, with 20 bases left between them. The germline V gene encodes CDR1 SEHNR and CDR2 FQNEAQ (reference sequence). The CDR3 is 17 residues long. The CDR3 loop reads CASSLATSGTERNGYTF. Here the CDR3 DNA reads TGTGCCAGCAGCTTAGCGACATCGGGTACAGAGAGGAATGGCTACACCTTC.

This clone was recorded once. The rearrangement links TRBV7-3 to TRBJ2-7; TRBD1 matches 8 bases. The germline gives CDR1 SGHTA, CDR2 FQGTGA. The CDR3 runs to 14 residues. V shed 3 bases and J 1 base; nucleotides not matched to a gene: 2. The CDR3 bases are TGTGCCAGCAGCTTCGGGACAGGATCCTACGAGCAGTACTTC. Its translation is CASSFGTGSYEQYF.

Sample share makes this clone medium-sized (0.01 to 0.1%). The same CDR3 arises from other DNA sequences in this sample as well. The rearrangement links TRBV4-2 to TRBJ2-1; TRBD2 matches 11 bases. Germline V CDR1 and CDR2: LGHNA, YNFKEQ. Trimming at V came to 3 bases and at J to 5 bases, leaving 3 bases not matched to a gene. This CDR3 spans 15 amino acids. The CDR3 DNA reads as TGTGCCAGCAGCCATCTAGCGGGGGGCAACAATGAGCAGTTCTTC. Encoded protein: CASSHLAGGNNEQFF.

The sample holds a few counts of this clone. The chain couples TRBV28 to TRBJ2-5; 10 bases fit TRBD2. The CDR3 has 15 amino acids. Germline V CDR1 and CDR2: MDHEN, SYDVKM. The V gene end was trimmed by 4 bases and the J gene end by 6 bases; junction bases not matched to a gene: 8. The CDR3 coding sequence is TGTGCCAGCAGTTCACGAGCGGGAGGGTCCAAGACCCAGTACTTC. Protein product: CASSSRAGGSKTQYF.

This chain joins TRBV5-1 and TRBJ1-1; 8 bases match TRBD1. The V and J ends lost 3 bases and 3 bases, in that order; junction bases with no gene match: 4. The CDR3 spans 14 residues. Germline V gives CDR1 SGHRS, CDR2 YFSETQ. The CDR3 DNA reads TGCGCCAGCAGCTCCGACAGGGGATACACTGAAGCTTTCTTT. Translation gives CASSSDRGYTEAFF.

This clone was seen a few times. This chain links TRBV3-1 (or the pseudogene TRBV3-2) with TRBJ2-7; D is undetermined. This CDR3 comprises 13 residues. Germline-derived CDR1 and CDR2 are LGHDT and YNNKEL (reference sequence). V shed 0 bases and J shed 3 bases, with 6 bases lying between them. Here the CDR3 reads CASSQDLLYEQYF. CDR3 nucleotides: TGTGCCAGCAGCCAAGATTTGCTCTACGAGCAGTACTTC.

The gene calls are TRBV7-8 and TRBJ1-6; 9 bases align to TRBD1. This CDR3 is built from 15 residues. V gave up 5 bases and J gave up 8 bases; unmatched junction bases: 7. CDR1 and CDR2 (germline): SGHVS, FQNEAQ. The CDR3 region is CASSPQTGGDSPLHF. For the CDR3, the DNA is TGTGCCAGCAGCCCTCAGACAGGGGGTGATTCACCCCTCCACTTT. The variable domain in full, with the rest retrieved from reference TRBV7-8 and TRBJ1-6, is GAGVSQSPRYKVAKRGQDVALRCDPISGHVSLFWYQQALGQGPEFLTYFQNEAQLDKSGLPSDRFFAERPEGSVSTLKIQRTQQEDSAVYLCASSPQTGGDSPLHFGNGTRLTVT.

This chain links TRBV6-4 with TRBJ2-6, with D tentatively TRBD1 (6 bases). Trimming removed 6 bases at V and 0 bases at J, with 12 bases between. The germline V gene encodes CDR1 MRHNA and CDR2 SNTAGT. This CDR3 has 16 residues. The CDR3 region is CASSLSGDSGANVLTF. CDR3 in DNA: TGTGCCAGCAGCCTATCAGGGGACTCTGGGGCCAACGTCCTGACTTTC.